The rows below give T cell receptor beta chains drawn from one sample of a study of radiation and T cells in renal cell carcinoma. The data were produced by immunoSEQ multiplex PCR, yet TCRdb's version contains in-frame clones alone and is incomplete. Of 70,000 to 80,000 clones in the sample, roughly 85% were seen once. Sequencing used blood, obtained from a patient whose treatment included radiotherapy and nephrectomy. These receptors all come from a woman between 50 and 59 years old with renal cell carcinoma. The CDR3 runs from the conserved cysteine through the conserved F or W. Each record gives: D gene, clone size, J gene, V gene, CDR3 protein, CDR3 DNA. The D gene is left open where the match is weak. Clone size is stated in some rows and not others, as once, few, many or a class when expanded.

TRBD1,.,TRBJ1-4,TRBV5-1,CASSLPGQNNEKLFF,TGCGCCAGCAGCTTGCCGGGACAGAATAATGAAAAACTGTTTTTT
.,.,TRBJ2-7,TRBV4-3,CASSQQSLGTYEQYF,TGCGCCAGCAGCCAACAGTCCCTTGGCACCTACGAGCAGTACTTC
.,.,TRBJ1-1,TRBV7-8,CASSRRRDTEAFF,TGTGCCAGCAGTAGACGGAGGGACACTGAAGCTTTCTTT
TRBD1,.,TRBJ2-7,TRBV7-8,CASSAPVVWTGTSYEQYF,TGTGCCAGCAGCGCCCCGGTCGTTTGGACAGGGACCTCCTACGAGCAGTACTTC
.,once,TRBJ1-2,TRBV2,CASSAAQKDSYTF,TGTGCCAGCAGTGCTGCCCAAAAAGATAGCTACACCTTC
.,.,TRBJ2-2,TRBV6-5,CASSERTIDTGELFF,TGTGCCAGCAGCGAAAGGACAATAGACACCGGGGAGCTGTTTTTT
TRBD1,.,TRBJ1-5,TRBV6-1,CASSSGQGAQPQHF,TGTGCCAGCAGTTCTGGACAGGGGGCTCAGCCCCAGCATTTT
.,few,TRBJ2-7,TRBV28,CASEGGDWSYEQYF,TGTGCCAGCGAGGGGGGGGACTGGTCCTACGAGCAGTACTTC
TRBD2,.,TRBJ2-7,TRBV28,CASSRPGVGGRNEQYF,TGTGCCAGCAGTCGACCGGGCGTGGGGGGGAGAAACGAGCAGTACTTC
.,.,TRBJ1-1,TRBV11-2,CASRQRRSGDTEAFF,TGTGCCAGCAGGCAACGGCGTTCCGGGGACACTGAAGCTTTCTTT
.,.,TRBJ1-1,TRBV28,CASSHPDSGTEAFF,TGTGCCAGCAGTCATCCGGACAGTGGGACTGAAGCTTTCTTT
.,.,TRBJ1-3,TRBV5-4,CASSSDRGRAGNTIYF,TGTGCCAGCAGCTCCGACCGGGGAAGGGCTGGAAACACCATATATTTT
.,once,TRBJ1-1,TRBV6-1,CATKSPENTEAFF,TGTGCCACCAAATCGCCAGAGAACACTGAAGCTTTCTTT
.,.,TRBJ2-2,TRBV27,CASSLSGGLNTGELFF,TGTGCCAGCAGTTTATCTGGGGGACTGAACACCGGGGAGCTGTTTTTT
.,.,TRBJ2-7,TRBV6-6,CASSQTGTHGYEQYF,TGTGCCAGCAGTCAAACAGGGACCCATGGCTACGAGCAGTACTTC
.,.,TRBJ2-7,TRBV28,CASTDTRGEQYF,TGTGCCAGCACCGACACGAGGGGCGAGCAGTACTTC
TRBD2,.,TRBJ2-5,TRBV7-9,CASSPGSGDQETQYF,TGTGCCAGCAGCCCGGGTAGCGGGGACCAAGAGACCCAGTACTTC
.,once,TRBJ1-3,TRBV12-5,CASGKLGTIYF,TGTGCTAGTGGTAAACTCGGCACCATATATTTT
TRBD1,.,TRBJ1-1,TRBV29-1,CSVGPTGGWETEAFF,TGCAGCGTTGGCCCGACAGGGGGTTGGGAAACTGAAGCTTTCTTT
TRBD1,.,TRBJ2-7,TRBV11-2,CASSLGGTGFYEQYF,TGTGCCAGCAGCTTAGGCGGGACAGGGTTCTACGAGCAGTACTTC
.,once,TRBJ2-2,TRBV7-8,CASSLDGGTSTGELFF,TGTGCCAGCAGCTTAGACGGGGGTACAAGCACCGGGGAGCTGTTTTTT
.,.,TRBJ2-2,TRBV6-5,CASSPRTGYAGELFF,TGTGCCAGCAGTCCTAGGACTGGGTACGCCGGGGAGCTGTTTTTT
TRBD1,once,TRBJ2-3,TRBV4-3,CASSYGQEDTQYF,TGCGCCAGCAGCTATGGACAGGAGGATACGCAGTATTTT
.,.,TRBJ2-1,TRBV9,CASSVWGSVDNEQFF,TGTGCCAGCAGCGTATGGGGTAGCGTAGACAATGAGCAGTTCTTC
.,few,TRBJ1-5,TRBV21-1,CASSPLHWHHQPQHF,TGTGCCAGCAGCCCGCTACATTGGCATCATCAGCCCCAGCATTTT
.,.,TRBJ2-3,TRBV5-5,CASSPELGVGAQYF,TGTGCCAGCAGCCCGGAACTAGGCGTGGGTGCGCAGTATTTT
.,.,TRBJ1-1,TRBV28,CASSLYTEAFF,TGTGCCAGCAGTTTGTATACTGAAGCTTTCTTT
.,.,TRBJ2-2,TRBV11-3,CASSSKGGHTGELFF,TGTGCCAGCAGCTCGAAGGGGGGACACACCGGGGAGCTGTTTTTT
.,.,TRBJ1-4,TRBV6-1,CASSEGAVSSEKLFF,TGTGCCAGCAGTGAAGGGGCAGTTAGCTCCGAAAAACTGTTTTTT
.,.,TRBJ2-3,TRBV19,CASGRGATDTQYF,TGTGCCAGTGGGCGAGGGGCCACAGATACGCAGTATTTT
TRBD2,.,TRBJ2-1,TRBV10-2,CASSEGTSGGHEQFF,TGCGCCAGCAGTGAGGGGACTAGCGGCGGCCATGAGCAGTTCTTC
.,.,TRBJ1-1,TRBV5-8,CASSLDGSNTEAFF,TGTGCCAGCAGCTTGGACGGCTCGAACACTGAAGCTTTCTTT
.,.,TRBJ2-7,TRBV10-3,CAIRGPSDFYEQYF,TGTGCCATCAGAGGGCCTAGCGATTTCTACGAGCAGTACTTC